This is a list of T cell receptor beta chains from one sample in a study of CXCR3-negative and CXCR3-positive naive CD8 T cells. TCRdb re-called the 5' RACE reads; every CDR3 protein appears as one record, without DNA. The sample includes 55,000 to 65,000 distinct CDR3 sequences. Source material: naive CXCR3+ CD8+ T cells from blood. These receptors were taken from a human donor in good health. Some clones in this sample may be carry-over from other donors' samples. Each CDR3 is given with its conserved first and last residue.

j_call,v_call,cdr3_aa
TRBJ1-5,TRBV28,CASTPRGAQPQHF
TRBJ1-4,TRBV21-1,CASSHRDLNEKLFF
TRBJ2-2,TRBV6-2/TRBV6-3,CASSHLAGGLGPGEQTGELFF
TRBJ1-3,TRBV15,CAASQGAGGNTIYF
TRBJ2-3,TRBV4-3,CASSQDLGAPAPDTQYF
TRBJ1-4,TRBV12-3/TRBV12-4,CASSPGSVREKLFF
TRBJ2-4,TRBV11-2,CASSSSYGRDASGNF
TRBJ2-3,TRBV15,CATSRNPSVATQYF
TRBJ1-5,TRBV6-1,CASSEGSARYGNQPQHF
TRBJ2-6,TRBV25-1,CASSDIFSGANVLTF
TRBJ2-1,TRBV29-1,CSVAGTSGYNEQFF
TRBJ2-1,TRBV7-6,CASSLVGGRNEQFF
TRBJ2-1,TRBV12-3/TRBV12-4,CASTQGGRGLFF
TRBJ1-2,TRBV6-2/TRBV6-3,CASGIGYGYTF
TRBJ2-7,TRBV11-2,CASILGQGPYEQYF
TRBJ2-4,TRBV19,CASSRVDKNIQYF
TRBJ2-7,TRBV3-1,CASSQGSGYEQYF
TRBJ2-7,TRBV7-2,CASSLGSWGGGYEQYF
TRBJ2-3,TRBV12-3/TRBV12-4,CASSDGTGVEDTQYF
TRBJ2-7,TRBV19,CATHGDRLYEQYF
TRBJ1-3,TRBV6-5,CASSYVGSGNTIYF
TRBJ1-1,TRBV12-3/TRBV12-4,CASSLGLGIEAFF
TRBJ2-1,TRBV10-3,CAISEYDGGKREQFF
TRBJ2-7,TRBV27,CASSSGAFYEQYF
TRBJ2-7,TRBV4-3,CASSQDNHEQYF
TRBJ2-5,TRBV6-6,CASSLVKSQETQYF
TRBJ1-2,TRBV25-1,CASSPPLGGFGYTF
TRBJ2-1,TRBV6-2/TRBV6-3,CTSSSPGTEDHEQFF
TRBJ2-7,TRBV11-2,CASSLGAATTYEQYF
TRBJ1-1,TRBV4-2,CASSQPIDGEAFF
TRBJ1-5,TRBV11-2,CASSSAHNQPQHF
TRBJ2-7,TRBV2,CASTGGGSYEQYF